These 26 T cell receptor beta chains originate from one sample sequenced in a study of blood T cells in healthy people across ages (dated by TCRdb to about 2015). The library was built by means of 5' RACE. Sequencer: Illumina HiSeq 2500. A second roughly 7 to 12 cycle PCR used a sample-barcoded 5' primer and a J-beta primer mix. TCRdb redid the processing of the public reads, applying fastp at Q25 and MiXCR, and retained in-frame beta chains. Entries that share a CDR3 protein sequence are merged under the most common genes and DNA. Counted in this sample were 800,000 to 950,000 distinct CDR3 sequences; 25% to 35% of them appeared once. Around 9.6% of the sample is held by the ten biggest clonotypes. These data were also reused for a study on T cells of mothers and their children.

The sample comprised blood. The receptor set was obtained from a woman aged 35 to 49 in good health.

The chain couples TRBV30 to TRBJ2-3, with D perhaps TRBD1 (5 bases). Trimming took 1 base from V and 5 from J, leaving 13 bases between them. CDR3 length equals 14 residues. Looked up from germline, CDR1 is GTSNPN and CDR2 is SVGIG (reference sequence). The CDR3 sequence is CAWSGGLGRDTQYF. CDR3 nucleotides: TGTGCCTGGAGTGGGGGCCTAGGAAGAGATACGCAGTATTTT.

In its sample, this clonotype was seen once. Since a much larger clone is just one base distant, this may be a read error. The rearrangement joins TRBV7-9 to TRBJ2-7; no clear D gene. This CDR3 contains 16 residues. Looked up from germline, CDR1 is SEHNR and CDR2 is FQNEAQ (reference sequence). The DNA of the CDR3 is TGTGCCAGCAGCTTAGGGTTCGGCAGGCAATCCTACGGGCAGTACTTC. Protein sequence: CASSLGFGRQSYGQYF.

The chain combines TRBV7-2 with TRBJ2-3; tentatively, D is TRBD2 (6 bases). CDR3 size: 14 residues. V lost 1 base to trimming and J lost 5 bases, with 10 bases between them. Germline V CDR1 and CDR2: SGHTA, FQGNSA. This chain's CDR3 is CASSLGASVDTQYF. The CDR3, as DNA: TGTGCCAGCAGCTTAGGGGCTAGCGTAGATACGCAGTATTTT.

This clonotype was counted ten times or more. V gene TRBV28 combines with J gene TRBJ2-5; 11 nucleotides line up with TRBD2. V dropped 5 bases and J dropped 2; count of bases not matched to a gene: 7. CDR3 length: 16 amino acids. Germline CDR1 is MDHEN and CDR2 is SYDVKM. The CDR3 DNA reads as TGTGCCAGCAGTAAACCGGGACTAGCGGCACAAGAGACCCAGTACTTC. Translated, it gives CASSKPGLAAQETQYF.

The chain couples TRBV14 to TRBJ2-7; D gene uncertain. The CDR3 loop spans 12 amino acids. Germline loops: CDR1 SGHDN, CDR2 FVKESK. V was trimmed by 4 bases and J by 6 bases, leaving 10 bases between them. Written as DNA, the CDR3 is TGTGCCAGCAGCCGGGGTCTTTTCGAGCAGTACTTC. This gives the protein CASSRGLFEQYF.

V is TRBV29-1 and J is TRBJ1-4, with D hard to call. The length of the CDR3 is 13 residues. Looked up from germline, CDR1 is SQVTM and CDR2 is ANQGSEA. Trimming took 2 bases from V and 7 from J, leaving 11 bases between them. CDR3 coding DNA: TGCAGCGTTGAATCGTCGGGCCTTGAAAAACTGTTTTTT. Its translation is CSVESSGLEKLFF.

The V call is TRBV7-9, the J call TRBJ1-4; TRBD1 is a possible D gene (6 bases). V lost 0 bases, J lost 0 bases, and 11 bases lay in between. Germline assignment: CDR1 SEHNR and CDR2 FQNEAQ (reference sequence). The CDR3 covers 17 residues. The CDR3 bases are TGTGCCAGCAGCTTAGCAGTCTGGACAGCAACTAATGAAAAACTGTTTTTT. It yields the protein CASSLAVWTATNEKLFF.

The chain uses TRBV6-5 and TRBJ1-2, with 8 nucleotides matching TRBD1. Per germline, CDR1 MNHEY and CDR2 SVGAGI. This CDR3 spans 14 amino acids. J gave up 8 bases and V 4 bases, and 9 bases lay outside the gene matches. CDR3 DNA: TGTGCCAGCAGTTTCCTGGGGACAGGAGAAGGCTACACCTTC. The encoded protein is CASSFLGTGEGYTF.

This clonotype was recorded at least ten times. CDR3 sequence (DNA): TGCGCCAGCAGCTTGGAGGGGGGTGGGAATCAGCCCCAGCATTTT. Amino acids: CASSLEGGGNQPQHF. This chain connects TRBV5-1 to TRBJ1-5; perhaps TRBD1 as D (6 bases). This CDR3 comprises 15 residues. Germline V gives CDR1 SGHRS, CDR2 YFSETQ. Trimming stripped 0 bases from V and 4 bases from J, with 11 bases between.

This chain connects TRBV5-4 to TRBJ2-1; D is perhaps TRBD1 (5 bases). The ends were cut back, 4 bases at V and 8 bases at J, with 13 bases in the middle. Germline assignment: CDR1 SGHNT and CDR2 YYREEE (reference sequence). The CDR3 consists of 13 residues. CDR3 protein: CASSAQGGDEQFF. The CDR3 DNA reads as TGTGCCAGCAGCGCTCAGGGTGGCGATGAGCAGTTCTTC.

This clonotype was seen repeatedly, ten times or more. This sequence joins TRBV20-1 and TRBJ1-2; possible D gene TRBD1, 6 bases. The CDR3 is 13 residues long. The germline V gene has CDR1 DFQATT and CDR2 SNEGSKA (reference sequence). The V end lost 6 bases, the J end lost 4 bases, and 15 bases lay between the germline ends. For the CDR3, the DNA is TGCAGTGCAAACCTACAGGGACTCTATGGCTACACCTTC. Amino acids: CSANLQGLYGYTF.

This clonotype came up a few times. V gene TRBV29-1 combines with J gene TRBJ1-1; 8 bases fit TRBD1. CDR3 length: 11 residues. CDR1 and CDR2 from the germline V gene are SQVTM and ANQGSEA. V dropped 7 bases and J dropped 10; count of bases not matched to a gene: 8. The CDR3 loop reads CSGRTGTGAFF. DNA of the CDR3: TGCAGCGGGCGGACAGGGACAGGAGCTTTCTTT.

The chain employs TRBV28 and TRBJ1-6; D possibly corresponds to TRBD1 (6 bases). Germline CDR1 is MDHEN and CDR2 is SYDVKM. CDR3 length: 14 amino acids. V was pared by 3 bases and J by 5 bases, with 8 bases between. The CDR3 sequence is CASSLYRDNSPLHF. The DNA for the CDR3 is TGTGCCAGCAGTTTGTACAGGGATAATTCACCCCTCCACTTT.

In its sample, this clonotype was seen once. The gene calls are TRBV5-1 and TRBJ1-3, with TRBD1 matching over 8 bases. The CDR3 is 17 amino acids. V trimming: 4 bases; J trimming: 0 bases; junction bases outside the gene matches: 9. Germline CDR1 and CDR2: SGHRS and YFSETQ. The CDR3 loop is CASSRSGTGASGNTIYF. DNA of the CDR3: TGCGCCAGCAGCAGGAGCGGGACAGGCGCCTCTGGAAACACCATATATTTT.

This clonotype was seen repeatedly, ten times or more. The rearrangement uses TRBV9 and TRBJ1-1, with 12 nucleotides matching TRBD1. Germline loops: CDR1 SGDLS, CDR2 YYNGEE. The length of the CDR3 is 17 residues. V shed 4 bases and J 5 bases; nucleotides not matched to a gene: 12. CDR3 coding DNA: TGTGCCAGCAGCCCTCTCCGGGACAGGGGGCATGGTACTGAAGCTTTCTTT. Translated, it gives CASSPLRDRGHGTEAFF. The full variable domain, with the rest looked up from reference TRBV9 and TRBJ1-1, is DSGVTQTPKHLITATGQRVTLRCSPRSGDLSVYWYQQSLDQGLQFLIQYYNGEERAKGNILERFSAQQFPDLHSELNLSSLELGDSALYFCASSPLRDRGHGTEAFFGQGTRLTVV.

This clonotype was seen more than once but under ten times. Germline is not matched at one junction end, which may reflect a read error. The chain uses TRBV11-2 and TRBJ1-1; TRBD1 agrees at 7 bases. This CDR3 has 13 residues. From germline, CDR1 is SGHAT and CDR2 FQNNGV. CDR3 protein: CASSSRGGTEAFF. For the CDR3, the DNA is TGTGCCAGCAGCTCCAGGGGGGGGACTGAGGCTTTCTTT.

This clonotype occurred many times. One end of the junction varies from germline; a read error may be responsible. The chain links TRBV4-2 to TRBJ2-1; D might be TRBD2 (7 bases). CDR3 length: 17 residues. The germline CDR1 and CDR2 sequences are LGHNA and YNFKEQ. CDR3 region: CASSQAGAAGAYNEQFF. The CDR3 coding sequence is TGTGCCAGCAGTCAAGCCGGGGCGGCGGGGGCTTACAATGAGCAGTTCTTC.

Worth noting for this clonotype: A read error is possible here, since a much larger clone lies one base away. The chain joins TRBV5-1 to TRBJ2-1, with no clear D. Germline loops: CDR1 SGHRS, CDR2 YFSETQ. Trimming removed 4 bases from V and 6 bases from J, with 17 bases in between. The length of the CDR3 is 15 residues. The CDR3 nucleotides are TGCGCCAGCAGCGCACGGGCTGCGGATGGCAATGAGCAGTTCTTC. This encodes CASSARAADGNEQFF.

This clonotype was seen more than once but under ten times. Sequence at one end of the junction differs from germline and may be a read error. The chain combines TRBV24-1 with TRBJ2-1, with 7 bases identical to TRBD2. In germline, CDR1 is KGHDR, CDR2 SFDVKD. The CDR3 covers 15 residues. CDR3 sequence (DNA): TGTGTCACCAGTGATTCGGGACTATCCCACAATGAGCAGTTCTTC. Encoded protein: CVTSDSGLSHNEQFF.

The V call is TRBV28, the J call TRBJ2-4; D uncertain. V lost 6 bases to trimming and J lost 0 bases, with 18 bases between them. The CDR3 sequence is 17 residues long. Looked up from germline, CDR1 is MDHEN and CDR2 is SYDVKM. The CDR3 loop is CASSQERPELAKNIQYF. CDR3 sequence (DNA): TGTGCCAGCAGCCAGGAACGACCGGAATTAGCCAAAAACATTCAGTACTTC. Together with reference TRBV28 and TRBJ2-4, the CDR3 gives the full variable domain: DVKVTQSSRYLVKRTGEKVFLECVQDMDHENMFWYRQDPGLGLRLIYFSYDVKMKEKGDIPEGYSVSREKKERFSLILESASTNQTSMYLCASSQERPELAKNIQYFGAGTRLSVL.

The chain is built from TRBV7-2 and TRBJ2-2; no definite D call. V dropped 7 bases and J dropped 0 bases, with 9 bases sitting between them. The CDR3 runs to 14 residues. Looked up from germline, CDR1 is SGHTA and CDR2 is FQGNSA. The CDR3 DNA sequence: TGTGCCAGCACCCTGGGGTCGAACACCGGGGAGCTGTTTTTT. Its translation: CASTLGSNTGELFF.

This clonotype was recorded a few times. The rearrangement uses TRBV7-2 and TRBJ2-3; 9 bases match TRBD1. The ends lost 4 bases at V and 3 bases at J; junction bases unmatched: 8. There are 16 residues in the CDR3. Germline V CDR1 and CDR2: SGHTA, FQGNSA. In DNA, the CDR3 is TGTGCCAGCAGCTACTTCCGCGACAGGGGGACAGATACGCAGTATTTT. Amino acid sequence: CASSYFRDRGTDTQYF.

This clonotype was observed a few times. This rearrangement joins TRBV5-1 to TRBJ2-3; 7 nucleotides match TRBD2. With V trimmed by 7 bases and J by 2 bases, 13 bases remained unmatched. Per germline, CDR1 SGHRS and CDR2 YFSETQ. The CDR3 covers 16 residues. The CDR3 loop reads CASQRKSGAVTDTQYF. CDR3 coding DNA: TGCGCCAGCCAACGAAAGAGCGGGGCTGTCACAGATACGCAGTATTTT.

Only a few counts were recorded for this clonotype. This chain connects TRBV20-1 to TRBJ2-3; 10 bases agree with TRBD2. Germline CDR1 reads DFQATT; CDR2 reads SNEGSKA (reference sequence). The CDR3 has 17 amino acids. With V trimmed by 1 base and J by 2 bases, 9 bases remained unmatched. The CDR3 protein is CSARVFGLAATTDTQYF. The CDR3 nucleotides are TGCAGTGCTAGAGTTTTCGGACTAGCGGCCACCACAGATACGCAGTATTTT.

This clonotype was detected once. At one boundary the junction diverges from the germline segment, which might be a read error. The chain combines TRBV4-2 with TRBJ2-7; TRBD1 might be the D (6 bases). The length of the CDR3 is 14 residues. CDR1 is LGHNA and CDR2 is YNFKEQ in the germline V gene. CDR3 sequence: CASGQGGSLGEQYF. DNA of the CDR3: TGTGCCAGCGGCCAAGGGGGAAGTCTAGGCGAGCAGTACTTC.

The chain has TRBV20-1 and TRBJ2-7, with 9 bases lining up with TRBD2. From germline, CDR1 is DFQATT and CDR2 SNEGSKA (reference sequence). The CDR3 covers 14 residues. With V trimmed by 1 base and J by 2 bases, 3 bases remained unmatched. The CDR3 nucleotides are TGCAGTGCTAGAGGCGGGGGGGCGACCTACGAGCAGTACTTC. Translated: CSARGGGATYEQYF.